What follows are 29 T cell receptor beta chains derived from one specimen sequenced in a study of cytomegalovirus exposure and HLA in healthy donors. The PCR contained 60 Vbeta and 13 Jbeta primers. Data came from immunoSEQ multiplex PCR; TCRdb stores just in-frame clones and leaves some out. The table includes 150,000 to 200,000 clones, approximately 86% detected once. The sample comprised PBMCs. The receptors were sampled from a woman in her late teens or twenties in good health and CMV-seronegative.

This clone was recorded only once. The chain joins TRBV27 to TRBJ2-7; 8 nucleotides align to TRBD2. The germline V gene has CDR1 MNHEY and CDR2 SMNVEV (reference sequence). The CDR3 runs 16 residues. The V gene end was trimmed by 8 bases and the J gene end by 3 bases; junction bases not matched to a gene: 15. The chain's CDR3 is CASGSLVGGGIYEQYF. As DNA, the CDR3 is TGTGCCAGCGGTTCCTTGGTCGGCGGGGGGATCTACGAGCAGTACTTC.

The rearrangement links TRBV6-6 to TRBJ2-1, with 7 bases lining up with TRBD2. The ends lost 4 bases at V and 4 bases at J; junction bases unmatched: 10. CDR1 and CDR2 (germline): MNHNY, SVGAGI (reference sequence). There are 16 residues in the CDR3. Written as DNA, the CDR3 is TGTGCCAGCAGTTCACTTGGGCTAGCGGAGTACAATGAGCAGTTCTTC. This codes for CASSSLGLAEYNEQFF.

V gene TRBV2 combines with J gene TRBJ2-1, with 9 nucleotides matching TRBD2. V trimming: 4 bases; J trimming: 9 bases; junction bases outside the gene matches: 7. The CDR3 spans 14 residues. CDR1 is SNHLY, CDR2 FYNNEI, per germline. The CDR3 DNA follows: TGTGCCAGCAGTGTGGGCGGGGGGGCAGGTGAGCAGTTCTTC. Translating gives CASSVGGGAGEQFF.

The chain employs TRBV5-6 and TRBJ1-2; no firm D call. This CDR3 has 15 residues. V was cut by 1 base and J by 0 bases, with 10 bases left in between. Germline V gives CDR1 SGHDT, CDR2 YYEEEE. CDR3 in amino acids: CASSLQFAPNYGYTF. CDR3 coding DNA: TGTGCCAGCAGCTTGCAGTTCGCACCTAACTATGGCTACACCTTC. The full variable domain, completed using reference TRBV5-6 and TRBJ1-2, is DAGVTQSPTHLIKTRGQQVTLRCSPKSGHDTVSWYQQALGQGPQFIFQYYEEEERQRGNFPDRFSGHQFPNYSSELNVNALLLGDSALYLCASSLQFAPNYGYTFGSGTRLTVV.

This clone was seen once. The chain employs TRBV5-1 and TRBJ1-2; 7 nucleotides align to TRBD1. The junction had 11 bases not matched to a gene; V was cut back by 3 bases and J by 3 bases. Germline V gives CDR1 SGHRS, CDR2 YFSETQ. The CDR3 extends over 16 amino acids. In DNA form, the CDR3 reads TGCGCCAGCAGCTCTTCTCACCGGGACAGCTACTATGGCTACACCTTC. As protein: CASSSSHRDSYYGYTF.

The chain carries TRBV28 and TRBJ2-7; 12 nucleotides agree with TRBD2. Germline-derived CDR1 and CDR2 are MDHEN and SYDVKM. The V and J ends lost 4 bases and 1 base, in that order; junction bases with no gene match: 8. This CDR3 contains 17 residues. CDR3 in DNA: TGTGCCAGCAGTTCCTATGGACTAGCGGGGCAGTCCTACGAGCAGTACTTC. As protein: CASSSYGLAGQSYEQYF.

V is TRBV25-1 and J is TRBJ2-3; tentative D call: TRBD2 (6 bases). V lost 6 bases and J lost 0, with 13 bases in between. The CDR3 length is 15 residues. Looked up from germline, CDR1 is MGHDK and CDR2 is SYGVNS. The CDR3 bases are TGTGCCAGCAGAGACCTCGGGAGAAGCACAGATACGCAGTATTTT. Translating gives CASRDLGRSTDTQYF.

V is TRBV21-1 and J is TRBJ2-7; the table gives TRBD2 as D, unverified against the DNA. TRBV21-1 is a recognized pseudogene. The CDR3 totals 15 residues. This CDR3 is CASSKGASGAYEQYF. CDR3 nucleotides: TGTGCCAGCAGCAAAGGGGCTAGCGGGGCCTACGAGCAGTACTTC.

Concerning this clone itself: The sample carries other DNA sequences with the same CDR3. The V gene is TRBV7-8, the J gene TRBJ2-7; D is unresolved. This CDR3 has 16 residues. From germline, CDR1 is SGHVS and CDR2 FQNEAQ. V lost 5 bases to trimming and J lost 2 bases, with 19 bases between them. The CDR3 sequence: CASSPSLWQSPYEQYF. DNA of the CDR3: TGTGCCAGCAGCCCTAGTCTTTGGCAGTCCCCCTACGAGCAGTACTTC.

Here the CDR3 reads CASSGPGQGNYGYTF. CDR3 DNA: TGTGCCAGCAGTGGACCGGGACAGGGCAACTATGGCTACACCTTC. The V gene is TRBV25-1, the J gene TRBJ1-2, with 9 positions matching TRBD1. Germline CDR1 reads MGHDK; CDR2 reads SYGVNS. The ends lost 4 bases at V and 2 bases at J; junction bases unmatched: 5. This CDR3 contains 15 residues.

The V call is TRBV5-1, the J call TRBJ1-6; weak D call: TRBD1 (6 bases). The CDR3 is 16 amino acids. Trimming shortened V by 0 bases and J by 9 bases, and 16 bases separated the two germline ends. The germline V gene encodes CDR1 SGHRS and CDR2 YFSETQ. The CDR3: CASSLAGALRGSPLHF. CDR3 bases: TGCGCCAGCAGCTTGGCAGGGGCCCTCCGGGGTTCACCCCTCCACTTT.

The chain uses TRBV7-2 and TRBJ2-1, with 14 nucleotides matching TRBD2. This CDR3 is built from 16 residues. Looked up from germline, CDR1 is SGHTA and CDR2 is FQGNSA. The V gene end was trimmed by 6 bases and the J gene end by 6 bases; junction bases not matched to a gene: 7. DNA for the CDR3: TGTGCCAGCAGGTCGGCCGGGACTAGCGGGAGCAATGAGCAGTTCTTC. This translates into CASRSAGTSGSNEQFF.

A single count supports this clone. The V and J genes are TRBV28 and TRBJ2-7; D is perhaps TRBD2 (5 bases). The CDR3 contains 16 residues. The V end lost 4 bases, the J end lost 3 bases, and 19 bases lay between the germline ends. Germline CDR1 MDHEN, CDR2 SYDVKM. The CDR3 reads CASSSPVLGEGYEQYF. The CDR3 coding sequence is TGTGCCAGCAGTTCGCCGGTCCTGGGAGAAGGCTACGAGCAGTACTTC.

V usage is TRBV7-9 and J usage is TRBJ2-7, with TRBD1 identical over 9 bases. This CDR3 contains 14 residues. Germline values: CDR1 SEHNR, CDR2 FQNEAQ (reference sequence). J lost 5 bases, V lost 4 bases, and 6 bases had no gene match. CDR3 sequence reads: CASSSGQGNHEQYF. CDR3 sequence (DNA): TGTGCCAGCAGCTCGGGACAGGGTAACCACGAGCAGTACTTC.

This chain links TRBV2 with TRBJ1-2; 7 bases align to TRBD1. Germline V gene data show CDR1 as SNHLY and CDR2 as FYNNEI. The CDR3 runs to 14 residues. Germline trimming cut 8 bases from V and 4 bases from J; bases unmatched to any gene: 10. This CDR3 reads CASGATGSLYGYTF. CDR3 in DNA: TGTGCCAGCGGGGCGACAGGGTCGCTCTATGGCTACACCTTC.

The table lists this clone with a count of one. The DNA of the CDR3 is TGTGCCAGCAGTTTTGCGGGACTAAACTCTGACTATGGCTACACCTTC. Protein product: CASSFAGLNSDYGYTF. The chain links TRBV28 to TRBJ1-2; TRBD1 is a possible D gene (5 bases). The germline V gene encodes CDR1 MDHEN and CDR2 SYDVKM. The length of the CDR3 is 16 residues. V dropped 3 bases and J dropped 3 bases, with 17 bases sitting between them.

V is TRBV10-3 and J is TRBJ2-3; D is possibly TRBD2 (6 bases). V shed 0 bases and J shed 8 bases, with 15 bases lying between them. CDR3 length equals 15 residues. The germline gives CDR1 ENHRY, CDR2 SYGVKD. Here the CDR3 DNA reads TGTGCCATCAGTGAGTCTGGTCCGGGAGCGGGTACGCAGTATTTT. Encoded protein: CAISESGPGAGTQYF.

The V gene is TRBV5-1, the J gene TRBJ1-6, with TRBD1 matching over 7 bases. CDR1 SGHRS and CDR2 YFSETQ come from the germline V gene. V shed 4 bases, J shed 7 bases, and the junction held 8 bases outside the gene matches. This CDR3 region has 15 residues. DNA for the CDR3: TGCGCCAGCAGCAGACGGGACAGCCCGAATTCACCCCTCCACTTT. It encodes CASSRRDSPNSPLHF. Filled out from reference TRBV5-1 and TRBJ1-6, the complete variable domain reads KAGVTQTPRYLIKTRGQQVTLSCSPISGHRSVSWYQQTPGQGLQFLFEYFSETQRNKGNFPGRFSGRQFSNSRSEMNVSTLELGDSALYLCASSRRDSPNSPLHFGNGTRLTVT.

This rearrangement joins TRBV28 to TRBJ1-2; perhaps TRBD1 as D (6 bases). Germline lookup yields CDR1 MDHEN and CDR2 SYDVKM. The CDR3 consists of 11 residues. The V end was cut by 10 bases, the J end by 7 bases, with 13 bases between. DNA for the CDR3: TGTGCCACAGGGGTTAATGGTGGCTACACCTTC. Amino acid sequence: CATGVNGGYTF.

The chain couples TRBV27 to TRBJ1-1; D unresolved. CDR3 length: 15 residues. The germline V gene encodes CDR1 MNHEY and CDR2 SMNVEV (reference sequence). V lost 3 bases to trimming and J lost 0 bases, with 11 bases between them. Here the CDR3 reads CASSFTADMNTEAFF. CDR3 sequence (DNA): TGTGCCAGCAGTTTTACAGCAGATATGAACACTGAAGCTTTCTTT.

This clone was seen a single time. The chain employs TRBV15 and TRBJ1-3; 7 bases map to TRBD1. Germline-derived CDR1 and CDR2 are LNHNV and YYDKDF (reference sequence). The CDR3 is 16 residues long. Germline trimming cut 5 bases from V and 0 bases from J; bases unmatched to any gene: 7. The DNA of the CDR3 is TGTGCCACCAGCGGGCGGGACAGATTCTCTGGAAACACCATATATTTT. Translation: CATSGRDRFSGNTIYF.

The V gene is TRBV14, the J gene TRBJ2-6, with D maybe TRBD1 (5 bases). CDR3 length: 19 amino acids. Germline V CDR1 and CDR2: SGHDN, FVKESK. Trimming cost V 5 bases and J 0 bases, with 20 bases left between them. The CDR3 loop is CASSSPRQSISSGANVLTF. CDR3 DNA sequence: TGTGCCAGCAGCTCTCCTCGACAGTCTATTTCCTCTGGGGCCAACGTCCTGACTTTC.

The genes are TRBV7-2 and TRBJ2-2; 7 bases align to TRBD2. The CDR3 consists of 14 residues. Trimming cost V 2 bases and J 6 bases; bases outside gene matches: 3. Germline lookup yields CDR1 SGHTA and CDR2 FQGNSA. The CDR3 region has the DNA TGTGCCAGCAGCTTAAGTGGGGGGGCCGGGGAGCTGTTTTTT. This codes for CASSLSGGAGELFF.

The rearrangement links TRBV7-2 to TRBJ2-1; TRBD2 aligns across 8 bases. Losses at the gene ends were 5 bases for V and 9 bases for J; bases not matched to a gene: 15. The CDR3 runs to 16 residues. Germline V gene sequence: CDR1 SGHTA, CDR2 FQGNSA. DNA for the CDR3: TGTGCCAGCAGCCCCCCGGGCGGGGGGCCAGTCGGTGAGCAGTTCTTC. Its protein product is CASSPPGGGPVGEQFF. Full variable domain (outside the CDR3, taken from reference TRBV7-2 and TRBJ2-1): GAGVSQSPSNKVTEKGKDVELRCDPISGHTALYWYRQSLGQGLEFLIYFQGNSAPDKSGLPSDRFSAERTGGSVSTLTIQRTQQEDSAVYLCASSPPGGGPVGEQFFGPGTRLTVL.

The chain recombines TRBV30 with TRBJ1-5; TRBD1 matches 9 bases. The CDR3 has 13 residues. The germline gives CDR1 GTSNPN, CDR2 SVGIG (reference sequence). The V segment lost 3 bases and the J segment 4 bases; nucleotides outside the gene matches: 1. The CDR3 DNA reads as TGTGCCTGGAGGGGACAGGGTAATCAGCCCCAGCATTTT. Residues: CAWRGQGNQPQHF.

V gene TRBV19 combines with J gene TRBJ2-2, with 9 bases matching TRBD2. The CDR3 covers 15 residues. Germline V gene data show CDR1 as LNHDA and CDR2 as SQIVND (reference sequence). With 3 bases clipped from V and 7 bases from J, the junction kept 6 bases outside the gene matches. Here the CDR3 DNA reads TGTGCCAGTAGTATGGGCGGGAGGGCCGTCGGGGAGCTGTTTTTT. Encoded protein: CASSMGGRAVGELFF. The complete variable domain, with remaining parts taken from reference TRBV19 and TRBJ2-2, reads DGGITQSPKYLFRKEGQNVTLSCEQNLNHDAMYWYRQDPGQGLRLIYYSQIVNDFQKGDIAEGYSVSREKKESFPLTVTSAQKNPTAFYLCASSMGGRAVGELFFGEGSRLTVL.

The chain carries TRBV7-9 and TRBJ2-1, with D possibly TRBD1 on 6 matching bases. In germline, CDR1 is SEHNR, CDR2 FQNEAQ (reference sequence). This CDR3 comprises 16 residues. The V and J ends lost 4 bases and 4 bases respectively, with 17 bases between them. CDR3 loop: CASSSTLQGRYNEQFF. CDR3 DNA sequence: TGTGCCAGCAGCTCAACCTTACAGGGACGTTACAATGAGCAGTTCTTC.

Points on this clone: A read error may account for a junction end that differs from germline. The rearrangement links TRBV7-9 to TRBJ2-1; possibly TRBD1 for D (5 bases). Germline CDR1 is SEHNR and CDR2 is FQNEAQ (reference sequence). This CDR3 has 14 amino acids. The CDR3 DNA is TGTTCCAGCAGCTCTGACAGCTCCTACAATGAGCAGTTCTTC. It encodes CSSSSDSSYNEQFF.

The gene calls are TRBV6-4 and TRBJ1-2; perhaps TRBD1 as D (5 bases). There are 16 residues in the CDR3. V lost 3 bases to trimming and J lost 5 bases, with 19 bases between them. CDR1 and CDR2 from the germline V gene are MRHNA and SNTAGT. This CDR3 is CASSESYLGGGYGYTF. CDR3 DNA sequence: TGTGCCAGCAGTGAGTCCTACTTGGGGGGAGGGTATGGCTACACCTTC.